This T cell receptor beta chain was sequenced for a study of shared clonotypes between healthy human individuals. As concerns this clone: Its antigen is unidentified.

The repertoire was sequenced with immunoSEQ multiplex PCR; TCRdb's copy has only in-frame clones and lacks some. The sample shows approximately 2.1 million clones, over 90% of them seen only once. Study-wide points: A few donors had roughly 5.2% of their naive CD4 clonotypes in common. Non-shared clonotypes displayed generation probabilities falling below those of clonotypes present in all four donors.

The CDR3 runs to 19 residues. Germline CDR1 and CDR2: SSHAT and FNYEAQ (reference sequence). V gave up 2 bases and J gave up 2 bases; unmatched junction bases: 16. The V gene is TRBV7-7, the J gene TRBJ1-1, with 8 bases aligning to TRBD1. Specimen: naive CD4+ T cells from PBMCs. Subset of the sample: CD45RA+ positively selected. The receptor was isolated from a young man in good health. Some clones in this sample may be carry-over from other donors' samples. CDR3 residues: CASSLPQGVPPQQNTEAFF. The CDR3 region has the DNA TGTGCCAGCAGCTTACCACAGGGGGTCCCCCCACAACAAAACACTGAAGCTTTCTTT.